This is a list of T cell receptor beta chains from one sample in a study of shared clonotypes between healthy human individuals. Here immunoSEQ multiplex PCR was the method, and the copy in TCRdb shows in-frame clones only, minus some. The table records approximately 1,500,000 clones, under 99% of them present only once. The sequenced sample consisted of naive CD4+ T cells sorted from blood. The receptors shown here come from a man aged 30-40 years in good health. Both conserved end residues are part of each CDR3. The D gene is left open where the match is weak. Clone size appears in some rows only: once, few, many, or a class for an expanded clone.

>TRBV7-3|-|-|TRBJ2-7
CASSSLARAGEQYF
TGTGCCAGCAGCTCGCTAGCTCGAGCGGGCGAGCAGTACTTC
>TRBV7-9|-|-|TRBJ1-2
CASSFLGPGSYGYTF
TGTGCCAGCAGCTTTCTAGGCCCAGGGTCTTATGGCTACACCTTC
>TRBV2|-|-|TRBJ2-7
CASSLTIQSEQYF
TGTGCCAGCAGTTTAACAATCCAGAGCGAGCAGTACTTC
>TRBV27|-|-|TRBJ2-7
CASSLTRDHSYEQYF
TGTGCCAGCAGCCTTACCCGGGACCACTCCTACGAGCAGTACTTC
>TRBV5-1|TRBD1|-|TRBJ2-7
CASSRTGGGYEQYF
TGCGCCAGCAGCAGGACAGGGGGAGGCTACGAGCAGTACTTC
>TRBV9|TRBD2|-|TRBJ2-1
CASSVGASGNYNEQFF
TGTGCCAGCAGCGTAGGGGCTAGCGGGAACTACAATGAGCAGTTCTTC
>TRBV27|TRBD1|-|TRBJ1-5
CASSLSSRGLQPQHF
TGTGCCAGCAGTTTATCGAGCAGGGGGCTTCAGCCCCAGCATTTT
>TRBV5-1|-|-|TRBJ2-1
CASSLGRILRASSYNEQFF
TGCGCCAGCAGCCTGGGGAGAATTCTCAGGGCAAGCTCCTACAATGAGCAGTTCTTC
>TRBV5-1|TRBD1|once|TRBJ2-7
CASSGQGYEQYF
TGCGCCAGCAGTGGACAGGGCTACGAGCAGTACTTC
>TRBV7-9|-|-|TRBJ1-1
CASSQPLGRAFF
TGTGCCAGCAGTCAACCGCTGGGTCGAGCTTTCTTT